This section outlines one T cell receptor beta chain sequence together with its context. This entry is derived from a study of blood T cell repertoires in COVID-19. Data came from immunoSEQ multiplex PCR; TCRdb stores just in-frame clones and leaves some out. Of about 100,000 clones listed, almost 80% were seen once; the top ten hold roughly a third. CDR1 and CDR2 from the germline V gene are SGHAT and FQNNGV. This CDR3 spans 13 amino acids. V lost 4 bases and J lost 2, with 9 bases in between. The chain employs TRBV11-2 and TRBJ2-7; D is unresolved. The clonotype was recovered from a man in his 70s with active or convalescent COVID-19. Source material: peripheral blood. The CDR3 DNA follows: TGTGCCAGCAGCTGGCAGGAAGCCTACGAGCAGTACTTC. It specifies CASSWQEAYEQYF. The entire variable domain, with the rest obtained from reference TRBV11-2 and TRBJ2-7, is as follows: EAGVAQSPRYKIIEKRQSVAFWCNPISGHATLYWYQQILGQGPKLLIQFQNNGVVDDSQLPKDRFSAERLKGVDSTLKIQPAKLEDSAVYLCASSWQEAYEQYFGPGTRLTVT.